Reported below is one T cell receptor (beta chain). Its antigen is currently unknown. This sample is part of a study of cytomegalovirus exposure and HLA in healthy donors. Points from the study as a whole: Most TCR beta V segments were productive about 87% or about 30% of the time in an earlier analysis. CMV serostatus stood as the only immune exposure information on hand.

The germline V gene has CDR1 MNHEY and CDR2 SMNVEV (reference sequence). This CDR3 has 16 residues. V trimming: 5 bases; J trimming: 1 base; junction bases outside the gene matches: 6. Use of 60 Vbeta and 13 Jbeta primers characterized the PCR. Assay used: immunoSEQ multiplex PCR; TCRdb lists only in-frame clones, some missing. Among some 150,000 clones, approximately 80% were seen once, and the ten largest hold about 10%. This TCR was recovered from a man aged 50 or older in good health and CMV-seropositive. The J gene is TRBJ2-2, the V gene TRBV27; 8 nucleotides line up with TRBD1. Sequences were obtained from PBMCs. The DNA for the CDR3 is TGTGCCAGCAGTCACACAGGGGGTCAGAACACCGGGGAGCTGTTTTTT. It is translated as CASSHTGGQNTGELFF.